This TCR beta chain stems from a study of memory CD4+ T cells and cytomegalovirus serostatus. Study-wide results and caveats: Each of approximately 63 CMV-associated TCRbeta sequences occurred in one to five individuals. Suggested: most of the CMV-linked TCR signature lies in CD4+ memory cells.

The ends were cut back, 5 bases at V and 0 bases at J, with 17 bases in the middle. The CDR3 is 17 amino acids. The germline V gene encodes CDR1 SGHVS and CDR2 FQNEAQ. Worth noting for this clone: Its antigen is as yet unknown.

Single viable CD3+CD4+CD8-CD45RO+ cells were sorted as the memory CD4+ T cells. Serum IgG to CMV pp150, pp28, p38 and p52 defined serostatus. Sequencing was performed with immunoSEQ multiplex PCR; in TCRdb, only in-frame clones are kept and a portion is missing. Of just under 65,000 clones in the sample, 77% were seen once. The sequence came from an adult in good health and CMV-seronegative. The gene calls are TRBV7-8 and TRBJ1-5; tentatively, D is TRBD1 (5 bases). Source material: memory CD4+ T cells from blood. The CDR3 protein is CASSPRGRTNSNQPQHF. DNA for the CDR3: TGTGCCAGCAGCCCTAGGGGCAGGACGAATAGCAATCAGCCCCAGCATTTT.